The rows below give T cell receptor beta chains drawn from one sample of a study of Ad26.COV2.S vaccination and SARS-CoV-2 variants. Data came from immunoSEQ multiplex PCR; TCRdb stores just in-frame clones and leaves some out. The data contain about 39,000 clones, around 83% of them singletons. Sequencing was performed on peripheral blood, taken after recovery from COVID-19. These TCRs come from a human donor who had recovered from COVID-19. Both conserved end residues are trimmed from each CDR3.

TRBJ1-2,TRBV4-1,ASSPAAGVTGVIGYT
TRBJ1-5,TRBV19,ASSIWGSNQPQH
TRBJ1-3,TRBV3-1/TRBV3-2,ASSPFTQGIFGNTIY
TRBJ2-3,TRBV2,ASSLTSGRVDTQY
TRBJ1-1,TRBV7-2,ASSLGGRVNTEAF
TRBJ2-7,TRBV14,ASSHPPGVGPTYEQY
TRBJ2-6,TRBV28,ASIRGQGRGGANVLT
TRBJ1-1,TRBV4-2,ASSQPGATEAF
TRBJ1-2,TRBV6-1,ASSESGYT
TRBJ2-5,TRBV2,ASSVPGAAETQY
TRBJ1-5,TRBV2,ASRVGSNSNQPQH
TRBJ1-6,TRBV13,ASSSGQSSYNSPLH
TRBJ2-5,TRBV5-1,ASSSNPTTQETQY
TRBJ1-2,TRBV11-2,ASSLDKPNYGYT
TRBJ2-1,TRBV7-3,ASSSRTGEQF